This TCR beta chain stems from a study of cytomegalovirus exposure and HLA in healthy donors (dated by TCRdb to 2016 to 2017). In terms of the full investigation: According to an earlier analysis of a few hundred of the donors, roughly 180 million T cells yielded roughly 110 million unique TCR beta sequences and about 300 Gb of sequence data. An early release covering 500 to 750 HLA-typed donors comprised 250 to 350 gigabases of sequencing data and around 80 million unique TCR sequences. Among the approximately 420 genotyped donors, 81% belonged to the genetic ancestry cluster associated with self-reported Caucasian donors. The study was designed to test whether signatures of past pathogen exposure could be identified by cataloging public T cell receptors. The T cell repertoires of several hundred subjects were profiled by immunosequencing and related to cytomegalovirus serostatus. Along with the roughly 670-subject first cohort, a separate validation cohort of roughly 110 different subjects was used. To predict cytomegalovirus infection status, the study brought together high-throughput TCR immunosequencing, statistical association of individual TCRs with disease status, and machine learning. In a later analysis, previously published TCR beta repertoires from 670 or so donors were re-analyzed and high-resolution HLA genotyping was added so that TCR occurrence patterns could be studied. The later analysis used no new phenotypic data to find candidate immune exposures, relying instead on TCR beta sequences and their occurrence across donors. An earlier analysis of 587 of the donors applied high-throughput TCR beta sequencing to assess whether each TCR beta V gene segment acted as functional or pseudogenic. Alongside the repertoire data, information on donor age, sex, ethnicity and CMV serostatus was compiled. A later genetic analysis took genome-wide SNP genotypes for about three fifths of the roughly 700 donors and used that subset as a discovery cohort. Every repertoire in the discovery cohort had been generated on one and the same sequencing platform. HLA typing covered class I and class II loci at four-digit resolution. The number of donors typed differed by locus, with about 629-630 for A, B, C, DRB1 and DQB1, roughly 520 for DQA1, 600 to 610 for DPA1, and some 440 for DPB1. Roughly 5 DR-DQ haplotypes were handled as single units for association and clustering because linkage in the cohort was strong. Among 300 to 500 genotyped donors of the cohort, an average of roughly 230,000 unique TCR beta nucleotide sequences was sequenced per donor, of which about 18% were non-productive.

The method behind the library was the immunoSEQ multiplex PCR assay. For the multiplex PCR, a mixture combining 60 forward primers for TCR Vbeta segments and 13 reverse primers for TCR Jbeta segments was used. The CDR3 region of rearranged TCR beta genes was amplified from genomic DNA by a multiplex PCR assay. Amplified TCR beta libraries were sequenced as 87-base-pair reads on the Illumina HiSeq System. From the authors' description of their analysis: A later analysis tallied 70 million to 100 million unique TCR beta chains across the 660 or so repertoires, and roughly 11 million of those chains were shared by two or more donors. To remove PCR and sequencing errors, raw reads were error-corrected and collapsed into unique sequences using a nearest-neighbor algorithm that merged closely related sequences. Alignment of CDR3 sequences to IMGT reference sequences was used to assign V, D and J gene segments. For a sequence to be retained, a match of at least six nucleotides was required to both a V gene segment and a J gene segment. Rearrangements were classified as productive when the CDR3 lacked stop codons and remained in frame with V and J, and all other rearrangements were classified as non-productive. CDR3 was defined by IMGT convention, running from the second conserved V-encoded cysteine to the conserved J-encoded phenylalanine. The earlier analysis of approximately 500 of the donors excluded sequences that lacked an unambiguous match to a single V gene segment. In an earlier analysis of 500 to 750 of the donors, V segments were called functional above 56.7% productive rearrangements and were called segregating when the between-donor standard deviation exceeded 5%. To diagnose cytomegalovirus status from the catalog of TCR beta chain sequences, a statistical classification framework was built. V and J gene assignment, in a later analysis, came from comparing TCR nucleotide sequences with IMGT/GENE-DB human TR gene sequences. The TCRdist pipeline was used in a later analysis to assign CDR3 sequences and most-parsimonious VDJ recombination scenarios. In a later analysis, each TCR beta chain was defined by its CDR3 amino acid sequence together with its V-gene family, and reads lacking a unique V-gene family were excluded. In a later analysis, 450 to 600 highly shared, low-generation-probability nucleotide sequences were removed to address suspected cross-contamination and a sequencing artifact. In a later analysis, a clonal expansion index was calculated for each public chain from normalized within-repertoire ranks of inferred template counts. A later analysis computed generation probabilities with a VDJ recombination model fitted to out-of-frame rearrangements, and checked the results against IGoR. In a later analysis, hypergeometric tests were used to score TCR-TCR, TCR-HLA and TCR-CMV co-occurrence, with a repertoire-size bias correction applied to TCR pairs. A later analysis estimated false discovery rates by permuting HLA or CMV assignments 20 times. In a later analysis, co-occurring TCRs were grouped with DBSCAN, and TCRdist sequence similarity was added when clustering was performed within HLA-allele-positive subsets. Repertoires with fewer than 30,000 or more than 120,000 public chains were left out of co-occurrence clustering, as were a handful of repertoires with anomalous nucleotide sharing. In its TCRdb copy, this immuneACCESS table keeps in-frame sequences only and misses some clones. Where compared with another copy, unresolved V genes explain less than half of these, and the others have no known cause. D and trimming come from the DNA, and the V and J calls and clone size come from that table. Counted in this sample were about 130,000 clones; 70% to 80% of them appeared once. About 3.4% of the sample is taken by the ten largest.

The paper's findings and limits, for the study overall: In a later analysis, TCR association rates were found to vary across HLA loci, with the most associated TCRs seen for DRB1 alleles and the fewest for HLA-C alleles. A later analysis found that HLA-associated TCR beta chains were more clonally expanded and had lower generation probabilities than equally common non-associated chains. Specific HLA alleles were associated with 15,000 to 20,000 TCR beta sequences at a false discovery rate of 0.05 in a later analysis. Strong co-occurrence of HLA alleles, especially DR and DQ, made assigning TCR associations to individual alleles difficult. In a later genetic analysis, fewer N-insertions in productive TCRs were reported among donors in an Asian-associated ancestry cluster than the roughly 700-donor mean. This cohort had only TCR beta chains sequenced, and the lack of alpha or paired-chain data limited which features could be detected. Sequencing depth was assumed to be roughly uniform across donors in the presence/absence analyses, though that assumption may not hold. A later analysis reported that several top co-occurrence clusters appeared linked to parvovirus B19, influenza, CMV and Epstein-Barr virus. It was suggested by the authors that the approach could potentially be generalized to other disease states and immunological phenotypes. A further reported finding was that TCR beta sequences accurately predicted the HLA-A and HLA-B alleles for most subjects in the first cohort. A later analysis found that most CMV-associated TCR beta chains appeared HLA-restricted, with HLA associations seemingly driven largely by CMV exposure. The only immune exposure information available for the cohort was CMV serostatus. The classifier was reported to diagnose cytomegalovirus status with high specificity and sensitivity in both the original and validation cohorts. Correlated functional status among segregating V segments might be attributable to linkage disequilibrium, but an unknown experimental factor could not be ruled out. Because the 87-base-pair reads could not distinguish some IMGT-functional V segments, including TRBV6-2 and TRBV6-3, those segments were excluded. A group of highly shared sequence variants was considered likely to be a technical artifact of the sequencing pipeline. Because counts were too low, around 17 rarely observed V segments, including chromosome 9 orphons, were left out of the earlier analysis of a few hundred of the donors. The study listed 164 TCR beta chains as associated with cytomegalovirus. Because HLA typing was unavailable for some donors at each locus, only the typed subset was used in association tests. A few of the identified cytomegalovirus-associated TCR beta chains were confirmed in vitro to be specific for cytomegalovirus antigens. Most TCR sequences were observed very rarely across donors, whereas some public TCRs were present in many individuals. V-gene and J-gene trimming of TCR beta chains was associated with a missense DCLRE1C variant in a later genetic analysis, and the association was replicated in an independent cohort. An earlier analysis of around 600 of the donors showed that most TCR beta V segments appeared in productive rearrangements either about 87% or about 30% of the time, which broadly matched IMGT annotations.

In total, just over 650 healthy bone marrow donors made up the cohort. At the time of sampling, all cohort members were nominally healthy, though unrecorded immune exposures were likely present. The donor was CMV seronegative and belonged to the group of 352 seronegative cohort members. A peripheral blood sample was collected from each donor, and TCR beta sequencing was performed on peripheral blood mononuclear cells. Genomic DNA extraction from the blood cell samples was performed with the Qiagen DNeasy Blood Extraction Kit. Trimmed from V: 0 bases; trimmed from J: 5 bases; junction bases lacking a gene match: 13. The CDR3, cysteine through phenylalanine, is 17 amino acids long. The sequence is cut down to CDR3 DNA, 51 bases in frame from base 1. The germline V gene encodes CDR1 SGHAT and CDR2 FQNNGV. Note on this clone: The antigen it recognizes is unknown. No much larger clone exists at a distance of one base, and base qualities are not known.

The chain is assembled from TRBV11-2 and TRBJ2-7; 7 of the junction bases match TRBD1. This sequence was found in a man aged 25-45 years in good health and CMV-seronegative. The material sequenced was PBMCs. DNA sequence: TGTGCCAGCAGCTTAGATCTCGCACTAGGGGGCGTCGACGAGCAGTACTTC. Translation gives CASSLDLALGGVDEQYF.